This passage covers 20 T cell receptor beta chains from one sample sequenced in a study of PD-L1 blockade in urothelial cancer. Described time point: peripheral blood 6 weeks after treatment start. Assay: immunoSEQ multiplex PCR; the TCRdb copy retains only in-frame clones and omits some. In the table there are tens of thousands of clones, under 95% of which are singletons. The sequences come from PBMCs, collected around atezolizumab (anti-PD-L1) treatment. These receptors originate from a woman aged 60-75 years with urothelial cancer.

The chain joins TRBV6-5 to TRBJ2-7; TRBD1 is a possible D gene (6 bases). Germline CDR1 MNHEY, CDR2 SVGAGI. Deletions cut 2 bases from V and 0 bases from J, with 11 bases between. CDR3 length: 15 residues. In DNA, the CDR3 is TGTGCCAGCAGTTACGAGGTAGGGGGCTCCTACGAGCAGTACTTC. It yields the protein CASSYEVGGSYEQYF.

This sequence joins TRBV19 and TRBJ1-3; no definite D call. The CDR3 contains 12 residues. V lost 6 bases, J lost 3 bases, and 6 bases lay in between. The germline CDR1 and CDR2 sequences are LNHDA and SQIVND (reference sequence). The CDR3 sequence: CASSQLGNTIYF. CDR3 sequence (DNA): TGTGCCAGTAGCCAACTTGGAAACACCATATATTTT.

In DNA, the CDR3 is TGCGCCAGCAGCTCGCTCTACGGGGGAGGGGAATCAGAGACCCAGTACTTC. Protein product: CASSSLYGGGESETQYF. The chain is built from TRBV5-1 and TRBJ2-5; 7 bases line up with TRBD2. The V segment lost 3 bases and the J segment 4 bases; nucleotides outside the gene matches: 15. There are 17 residues in the CDR3. The V gene's germline CDR1 is SGHRS and CDR2 YFSETQ.

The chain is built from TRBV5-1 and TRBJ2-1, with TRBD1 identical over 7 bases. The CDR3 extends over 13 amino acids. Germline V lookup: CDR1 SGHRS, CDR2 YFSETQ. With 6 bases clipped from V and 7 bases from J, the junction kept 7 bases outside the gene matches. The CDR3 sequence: CASKGQGENEQFF. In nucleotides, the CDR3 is TGCGCCAGCAAAGGTCAGGGGGAGAATGAGCAGTTCTTC.

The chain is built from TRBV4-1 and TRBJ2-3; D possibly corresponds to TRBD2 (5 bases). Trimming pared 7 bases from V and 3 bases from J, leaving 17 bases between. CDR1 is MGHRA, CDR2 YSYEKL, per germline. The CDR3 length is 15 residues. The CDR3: CASTSLGERTDTQYF. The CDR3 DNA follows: TGCGCCAGCACCTCCCTTGGGGAGAGGACAGATACGCAGTATTTT.

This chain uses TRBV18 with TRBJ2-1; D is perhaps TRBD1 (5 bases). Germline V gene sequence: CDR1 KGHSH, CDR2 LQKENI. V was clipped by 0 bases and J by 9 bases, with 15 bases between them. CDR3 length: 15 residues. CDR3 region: CASSPPGFRASEQFF. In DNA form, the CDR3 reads TGTGCCAGCTCACCACCGGGATTCAGGGCGTCTGAGCAGTTCTTC.

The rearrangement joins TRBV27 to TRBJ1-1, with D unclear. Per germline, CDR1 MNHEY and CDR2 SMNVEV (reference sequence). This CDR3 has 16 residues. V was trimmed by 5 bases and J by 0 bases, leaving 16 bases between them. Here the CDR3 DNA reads TGTGCCAGCAGTAAAACCGGGAGCCTCCTGAACACTGAAGCTTTCTTT. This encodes CASSKTGSLLNTEAFF.

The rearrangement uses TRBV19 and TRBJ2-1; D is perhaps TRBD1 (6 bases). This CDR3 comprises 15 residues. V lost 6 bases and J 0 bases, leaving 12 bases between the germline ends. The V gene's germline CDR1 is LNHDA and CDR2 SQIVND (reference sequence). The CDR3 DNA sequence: TGTGCCAGTAGCCTCCGGGACAACTCCTACAATGAGCAGTTCTTC. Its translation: CASSLRDNSYNEQFF.

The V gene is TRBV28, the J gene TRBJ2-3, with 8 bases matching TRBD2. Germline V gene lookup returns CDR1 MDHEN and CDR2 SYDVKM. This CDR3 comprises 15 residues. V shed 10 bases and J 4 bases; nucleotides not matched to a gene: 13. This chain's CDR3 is CATEGQAGAPDTQYF. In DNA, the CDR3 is TGTGCCACCGAGGGGCAAGCGGGAGCCCCAGATACGCAGTATTTT.

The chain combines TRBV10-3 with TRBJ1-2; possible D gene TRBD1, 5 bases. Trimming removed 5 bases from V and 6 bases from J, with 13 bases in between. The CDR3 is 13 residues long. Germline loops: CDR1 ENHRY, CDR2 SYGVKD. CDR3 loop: CAISTGLVDGYTF. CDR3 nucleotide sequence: TGTGCCATCAGTACAGGTCTGGTCGATGGCTACACCTTC.

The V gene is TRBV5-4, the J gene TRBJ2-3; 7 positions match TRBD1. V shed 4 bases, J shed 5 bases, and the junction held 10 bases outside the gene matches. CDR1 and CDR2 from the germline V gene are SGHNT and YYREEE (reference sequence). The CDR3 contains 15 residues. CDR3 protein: CASSPGHSGGDTQYF. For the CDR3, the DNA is TGTGCCAGCAGCCCCGGACATTCAGGGGGAGATACGCAGTATTTT.

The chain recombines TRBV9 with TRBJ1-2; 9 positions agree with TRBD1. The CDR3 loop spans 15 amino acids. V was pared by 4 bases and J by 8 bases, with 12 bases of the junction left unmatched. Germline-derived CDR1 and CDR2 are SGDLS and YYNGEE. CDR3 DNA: TGTGCCAGCAGCTTCATGGACAGGGGAGGAGACGGCTACACCTTC. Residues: CASSFMDRGGDGYTF.

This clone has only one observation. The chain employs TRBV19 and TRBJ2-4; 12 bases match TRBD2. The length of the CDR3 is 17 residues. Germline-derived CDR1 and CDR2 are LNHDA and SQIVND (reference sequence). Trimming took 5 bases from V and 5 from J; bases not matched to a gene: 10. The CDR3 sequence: CASSVGLAGRWENIQYF. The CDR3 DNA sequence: TGTGCCAGTAGTGTAGGACTAGCGGGAAGATGGGAAAACATTCAGTACTTC.

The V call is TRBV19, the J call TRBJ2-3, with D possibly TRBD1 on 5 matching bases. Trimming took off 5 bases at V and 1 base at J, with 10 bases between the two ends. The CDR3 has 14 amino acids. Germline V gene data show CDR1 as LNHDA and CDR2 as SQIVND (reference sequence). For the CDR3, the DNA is TGTGCCAGTAGTCCCGACAGCCGCACAGATACGCAGTATTTT. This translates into CASSPDSRTDTQYF.

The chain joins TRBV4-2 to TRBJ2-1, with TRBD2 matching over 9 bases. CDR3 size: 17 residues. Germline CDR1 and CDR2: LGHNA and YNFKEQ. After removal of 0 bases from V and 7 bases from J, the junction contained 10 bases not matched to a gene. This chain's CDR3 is CASSQDRQRGELNEQFF. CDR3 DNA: TGTGCCAGCAGCCAAGATCGGCAGCGGGGGGAATTAAATGAGCAGTTCTTC.

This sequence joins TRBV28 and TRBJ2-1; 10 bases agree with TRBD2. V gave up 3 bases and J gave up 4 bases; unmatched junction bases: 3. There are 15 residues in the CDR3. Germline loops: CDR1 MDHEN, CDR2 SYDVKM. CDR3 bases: TGTGCCAGCAGTTTTCTTAGCGGGAGGTACAATGAGCAGTTCTTC. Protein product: CASSFLSGRYNEQFF.

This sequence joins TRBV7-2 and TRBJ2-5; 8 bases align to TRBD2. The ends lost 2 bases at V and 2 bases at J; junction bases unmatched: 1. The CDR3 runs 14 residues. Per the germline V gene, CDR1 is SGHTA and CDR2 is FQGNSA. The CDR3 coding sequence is TGTGCCAGCAGCTTATCTAGCGGGCAAGAGACCCAGTACTTC. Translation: CASSLSSGQETQYF.

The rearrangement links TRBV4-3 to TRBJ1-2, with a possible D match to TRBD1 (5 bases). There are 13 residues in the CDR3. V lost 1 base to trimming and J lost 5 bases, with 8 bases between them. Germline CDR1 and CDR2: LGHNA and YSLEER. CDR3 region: CASSQGRQYGYTF. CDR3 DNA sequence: TGCGCCAGCAGCCAAGGCCGACAGTATGGCTACACCTTC.

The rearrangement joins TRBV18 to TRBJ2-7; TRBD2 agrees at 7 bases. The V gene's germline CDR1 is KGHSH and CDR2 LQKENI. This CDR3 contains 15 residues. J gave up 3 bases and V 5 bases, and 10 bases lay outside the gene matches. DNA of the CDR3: TGTGCCAGCTCAGTGGGTCATGGCGGGAGCTACGAGCAGTACTTC. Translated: CASSVGHGGSYEQYF.

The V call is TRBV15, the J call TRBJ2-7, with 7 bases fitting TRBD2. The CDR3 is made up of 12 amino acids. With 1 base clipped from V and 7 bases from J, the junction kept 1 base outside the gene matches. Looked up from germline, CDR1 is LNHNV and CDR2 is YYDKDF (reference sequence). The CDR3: CATSRGSGEQYF. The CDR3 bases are TGTGCCACCAGCAGAGGTAGCGGGGAGCAGTACTTC. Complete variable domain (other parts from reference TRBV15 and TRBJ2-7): DAMVIQNPRYQVTQFGKPVTLSCSQTLNHNVMYWYQQKSSQAPKLLFHYYDKDFNNEADTPDNFQSRRPNTSFCFLDIRSPGLGDTAMYLCATSRGSGEQYFGPGTRLTVT.